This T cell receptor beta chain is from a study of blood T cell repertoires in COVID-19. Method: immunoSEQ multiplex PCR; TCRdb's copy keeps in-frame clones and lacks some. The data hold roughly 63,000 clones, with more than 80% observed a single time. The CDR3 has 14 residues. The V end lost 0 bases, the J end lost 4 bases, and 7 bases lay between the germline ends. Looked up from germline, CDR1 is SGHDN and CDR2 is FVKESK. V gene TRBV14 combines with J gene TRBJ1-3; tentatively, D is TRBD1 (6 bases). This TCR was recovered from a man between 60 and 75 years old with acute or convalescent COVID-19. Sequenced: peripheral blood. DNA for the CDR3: TGTGCCAGCAGCCAAGACAGGGGAGGAAACACCATATATTTT. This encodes CASSQDRGGNTIYF.